This T cell receptor (beta chain) is from a study of blood T cell repertoires in COVID-19. For the study at large: Italy, Spain and the United States were the sources of the convalescent and acute COVID-19 samples.

The V gene end was trimmed by 9 bases and the J gene end by 4 bases; junction bases not matched to a gene: 7. The CDR3 is made up of 14 amino acids. From germline, CDR1 is KGHDR and CDR2 SFDVKD. In the original workflow: Nucleated cell counts were estimated from reference gene primer amplification. The protocol was immunoSEQ multiplex PCR, while the TCRdb copy is restricted to in-frame clones and leaves out a portion. V and J calls and clone size come straight from that table; D and trimming were deduced from the DNA. The sample comprises fewer than 250,000 clones, 82% of which are singletons, and about 7.8% rests with the top ten.

This rearrangement joins TRBV24-1 to TRBJ2-2; 7 nucleotides match TRBD1. Sequenced: peripheral blood. This sequence was found in a woman in her sixties with COVID-19, enrolled during active disease. The CDR3: CATGRGRSTGELFF. CDR3 in DNA: TGTGCCACCGGAAGGGGGCGTAGCACCGGGGAGCTGTTTTTT.